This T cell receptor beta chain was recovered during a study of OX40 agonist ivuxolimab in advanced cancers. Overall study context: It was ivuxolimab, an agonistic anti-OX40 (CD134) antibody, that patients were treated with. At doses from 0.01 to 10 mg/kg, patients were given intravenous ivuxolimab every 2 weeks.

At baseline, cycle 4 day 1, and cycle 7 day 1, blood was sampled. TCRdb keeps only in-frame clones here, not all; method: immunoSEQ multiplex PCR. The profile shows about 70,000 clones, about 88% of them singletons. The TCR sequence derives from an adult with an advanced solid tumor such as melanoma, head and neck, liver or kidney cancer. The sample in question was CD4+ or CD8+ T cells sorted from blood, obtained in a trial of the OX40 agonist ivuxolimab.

The DNA for the CDR3 is TGTGCCACTCGGGGGGGCAATCGGTATGGCTACACCTTC. Encoded protein: CATRGGNRYGYTF. The rearrangement links TRBV28 to TRBJ1-2; the D gene is possibly TRBD1 (6 bases). V was trimmed by 10 bases and J by 5 bases, leaving 17 bases between them. Germline values: CDR1 MDHEN, CDR2 SYDVKM. This CDR3 is 13 amino acids long.